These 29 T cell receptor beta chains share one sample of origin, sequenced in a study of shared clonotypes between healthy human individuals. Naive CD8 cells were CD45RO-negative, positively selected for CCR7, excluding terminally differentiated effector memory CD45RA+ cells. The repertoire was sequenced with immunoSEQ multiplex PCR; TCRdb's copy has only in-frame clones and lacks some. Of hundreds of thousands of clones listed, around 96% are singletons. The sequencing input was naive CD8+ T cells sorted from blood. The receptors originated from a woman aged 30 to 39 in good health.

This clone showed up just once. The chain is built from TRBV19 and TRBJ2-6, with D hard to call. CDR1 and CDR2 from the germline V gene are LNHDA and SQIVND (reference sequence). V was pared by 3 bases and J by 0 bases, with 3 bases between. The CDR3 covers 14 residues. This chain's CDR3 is CASSIYSGANVLTF. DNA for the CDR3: TGTGCCAGTAGTATTTACTCTGGGGCCAACGTCCTGACTTTC.

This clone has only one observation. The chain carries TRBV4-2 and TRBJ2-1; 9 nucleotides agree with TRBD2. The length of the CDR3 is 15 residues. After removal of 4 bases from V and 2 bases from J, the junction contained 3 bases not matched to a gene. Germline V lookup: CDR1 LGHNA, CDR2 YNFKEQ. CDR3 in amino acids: CASSPGLAAYNEQFF. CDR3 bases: TGTGCCAGCAGCCCGGGACTAGCAGCCTACAATGAGCAGTTCTTC.

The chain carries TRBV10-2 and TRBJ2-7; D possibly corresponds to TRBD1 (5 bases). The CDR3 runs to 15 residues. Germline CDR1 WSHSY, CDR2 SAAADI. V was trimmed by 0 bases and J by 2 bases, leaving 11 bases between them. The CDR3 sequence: CASSESNRFTYEQYF. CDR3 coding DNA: TGCGCCAGCAGTGAGTCGAACAGGTTCACCTACGAGCAGTACTTC.

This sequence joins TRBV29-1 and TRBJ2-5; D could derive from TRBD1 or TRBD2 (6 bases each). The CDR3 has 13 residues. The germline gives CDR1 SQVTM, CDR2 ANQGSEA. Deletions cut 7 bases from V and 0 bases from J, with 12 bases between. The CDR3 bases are TGCAGCGCTGTAGGGGGGTACCAAGAGACCCAGTACTTC. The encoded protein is CSAVGGYQETQYF.

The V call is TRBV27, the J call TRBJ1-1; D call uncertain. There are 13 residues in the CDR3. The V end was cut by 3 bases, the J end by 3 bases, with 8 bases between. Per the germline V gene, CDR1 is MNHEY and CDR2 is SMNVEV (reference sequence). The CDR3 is CASSLVRDTEAFF. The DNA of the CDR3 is TGTGCCAGCAGTTTGGTGAGGGACACTGAAGCTTTCTTT.

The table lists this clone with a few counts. In DNA form, the CDR3 reads TGTGCCAGCAGCCCCTGGGGGGGAGAGGCTTTCTTT. This translates into CASSPWGGEAFF. The rearrangement links TRBV9 to TRBJ1-1; a weak D match, TRBD1 (5 bases). CDR1 and CDR2 from the germline V gene are SGDLS and YYNGEE. The CDR3 sequence is 12 residues long. V lost 4 bases, J lost 11 bases, and 15 bases lay in between.

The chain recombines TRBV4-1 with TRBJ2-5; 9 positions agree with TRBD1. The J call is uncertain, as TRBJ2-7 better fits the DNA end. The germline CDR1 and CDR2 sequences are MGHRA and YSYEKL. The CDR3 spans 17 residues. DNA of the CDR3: TGCGCCAGCAGCCAAGAAAAAGGACAGGGGAGCCCCTACGAGCAGTACTTC. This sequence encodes CASSQEKGQGSPYEQYF.

Here the CDR3 reads CASSFPGDPGETQYF. CDR3 nucleotide sequence: TGTGCCAGCAGTTTTCCAGGGGACCCTGGGGAGACCCAGTACTTC. The V gene is TRBV28, the J gene TRBJ2-5; D may be TRBD1 (6 bases). Looked up from germline, CDR1 is MDHEN and CDR2 is SYDVKM. The CDR3 is 15 residues long. V was cut by 3 bases and J by 5 bases, with 16 bases left in between.

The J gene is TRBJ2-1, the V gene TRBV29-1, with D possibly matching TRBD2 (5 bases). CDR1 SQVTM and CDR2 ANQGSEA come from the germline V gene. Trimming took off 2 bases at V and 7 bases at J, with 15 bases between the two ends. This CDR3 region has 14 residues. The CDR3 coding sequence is TGCAGCGTTGAACGAACTAGTGGTTCAAATGAGCAGTTCTTC. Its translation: CSVERTSGSNEQFF.

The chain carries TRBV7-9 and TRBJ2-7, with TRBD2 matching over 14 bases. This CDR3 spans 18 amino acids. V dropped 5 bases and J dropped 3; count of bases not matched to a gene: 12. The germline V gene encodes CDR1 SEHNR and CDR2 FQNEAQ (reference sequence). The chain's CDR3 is CASSPSRVGTSGSYEQYF. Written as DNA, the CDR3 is TGTGCCAGCAGCCCTAGCCGAGTCGGGACTAGCGGGAGCTACGAGCAGTACTTC.

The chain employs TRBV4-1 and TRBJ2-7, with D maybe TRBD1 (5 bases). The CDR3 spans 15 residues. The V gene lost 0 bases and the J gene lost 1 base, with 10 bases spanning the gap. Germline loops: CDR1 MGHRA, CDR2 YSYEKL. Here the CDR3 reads CASSQEWTQSYEQYF. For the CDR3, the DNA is TGCGCCAGCAGCCAAGAATGGACACAGTCCTACGAGCAGTACTTC.

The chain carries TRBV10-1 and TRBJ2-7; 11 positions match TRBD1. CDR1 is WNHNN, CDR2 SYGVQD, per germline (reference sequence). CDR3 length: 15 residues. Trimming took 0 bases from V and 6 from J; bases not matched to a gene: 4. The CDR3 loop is CASSESGTGGLEQYF. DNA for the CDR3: TGCGCCAGCAGTGAGTCAGGGACAGGGGGTCTCGAGCAGTACTTC.

The CDR3 DNA sequence: TGCAGCGTTGAGCCGGTAGTAGGAATGATGAACACTGAAGCTTTCTTT. This codes for CSVEPVVGMMNTEAFF. The rearrangement joins TRBV29-1 to TRBJ1-1; D is ambiguous. Per the germline V gene, CDR1 is SQVTM and CDR2 is ANQGSEA. The CDR3 runs to 16 residues. Trimming pared 3 bases from V and 0 bases from J, leaving 17 bases between. Full variable domain (outside the CDR3, taken from reference TRBV29-1 and TRBJ1-1): SAVISQKPSRDICQRGTSLTIQCQVDSQVTMMFWYRQQPGQSLTLIATANQGSEATYESGFVIDKFPISRPNLTFSTLTVSNMSPEDSSIYLCSVEPVVGMMNTEAFFGQGTRLTVV.

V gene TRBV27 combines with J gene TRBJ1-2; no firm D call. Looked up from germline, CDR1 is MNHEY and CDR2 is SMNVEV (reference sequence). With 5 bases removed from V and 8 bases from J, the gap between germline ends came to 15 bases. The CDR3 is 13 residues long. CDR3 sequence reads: CASSPDLRGGYTF. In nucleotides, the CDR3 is TGTGCCAGCAGTCCGGATTTGCGTGGGGGCTACACCTTC.

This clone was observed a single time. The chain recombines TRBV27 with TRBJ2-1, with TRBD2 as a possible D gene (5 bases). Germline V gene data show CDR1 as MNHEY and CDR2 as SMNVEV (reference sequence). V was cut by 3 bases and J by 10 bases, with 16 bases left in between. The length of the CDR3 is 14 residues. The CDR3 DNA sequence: TGTGCCAGCAGTTTCGGCCTAGCCCCCAACGAGCAGTTCTTC. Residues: CASSFGLAPNEQFF.

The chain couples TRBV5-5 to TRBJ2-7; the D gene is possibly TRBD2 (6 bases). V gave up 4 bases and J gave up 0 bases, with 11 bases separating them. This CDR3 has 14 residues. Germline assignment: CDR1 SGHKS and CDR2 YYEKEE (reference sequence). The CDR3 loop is CASSPAGSSYEQYF. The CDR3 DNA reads TGTGCCAGCAGCCCGGCGGGGAGCTCCTACGAGCAGTACTTC.

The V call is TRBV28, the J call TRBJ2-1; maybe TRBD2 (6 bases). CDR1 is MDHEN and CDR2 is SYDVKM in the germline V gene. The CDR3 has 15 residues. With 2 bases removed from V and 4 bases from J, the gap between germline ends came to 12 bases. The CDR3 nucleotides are TGTGCCAGCAGTTTAGCACCAGCGGGTTACAATGAGCAGTTCTTC. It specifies CASSLAPAGYNEQFF.

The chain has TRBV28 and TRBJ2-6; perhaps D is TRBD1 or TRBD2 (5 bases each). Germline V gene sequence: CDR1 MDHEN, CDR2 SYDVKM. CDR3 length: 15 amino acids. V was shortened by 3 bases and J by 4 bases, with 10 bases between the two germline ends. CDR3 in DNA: TGTGCCAGCAGTTTGGGGGAGCTAGGGGCCAACGTCCTGACTTTC. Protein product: CASSLGELGANVLTF.

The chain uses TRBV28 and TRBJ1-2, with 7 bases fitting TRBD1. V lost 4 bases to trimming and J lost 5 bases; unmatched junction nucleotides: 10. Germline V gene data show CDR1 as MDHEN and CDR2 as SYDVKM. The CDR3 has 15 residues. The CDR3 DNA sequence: TGTGCCAGCAGTTACAGGGGTCCCGCGGGGTATGGCTACACCTTC. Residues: CASSYRGPAGYGYTF.

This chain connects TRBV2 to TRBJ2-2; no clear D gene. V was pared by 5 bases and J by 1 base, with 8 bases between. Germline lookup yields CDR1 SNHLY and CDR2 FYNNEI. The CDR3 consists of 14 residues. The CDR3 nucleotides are TGTGCCAGCAGTCCAGGACGGAACACCGGGGAGCTGTTTTTT. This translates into CASSPGRNTGELFF.

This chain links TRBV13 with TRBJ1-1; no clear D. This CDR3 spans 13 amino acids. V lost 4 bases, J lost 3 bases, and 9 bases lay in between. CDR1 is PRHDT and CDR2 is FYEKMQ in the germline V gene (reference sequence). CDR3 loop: CASSSGTDTEAFF. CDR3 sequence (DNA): TGTGCCAGCAGCTCAGGAACGGACACTGAAGCTTTCTTT.

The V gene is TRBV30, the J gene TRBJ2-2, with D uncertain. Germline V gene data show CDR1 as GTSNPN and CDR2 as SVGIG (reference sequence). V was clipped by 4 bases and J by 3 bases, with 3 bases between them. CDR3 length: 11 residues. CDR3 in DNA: TGTGCCTGGACAGACACCGGGGAGCTGTTTTTT. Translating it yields CAWTDTGELFF.

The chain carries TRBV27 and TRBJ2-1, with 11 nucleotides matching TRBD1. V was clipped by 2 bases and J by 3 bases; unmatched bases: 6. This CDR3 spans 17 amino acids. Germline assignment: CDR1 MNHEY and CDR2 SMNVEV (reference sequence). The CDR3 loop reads CASSLGTGGLVYNEQFF. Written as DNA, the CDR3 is TGTGCCAGCAGTTTAGGGACAGGGGGGCTCGTCTACAATGAGCAGTTCTTC.

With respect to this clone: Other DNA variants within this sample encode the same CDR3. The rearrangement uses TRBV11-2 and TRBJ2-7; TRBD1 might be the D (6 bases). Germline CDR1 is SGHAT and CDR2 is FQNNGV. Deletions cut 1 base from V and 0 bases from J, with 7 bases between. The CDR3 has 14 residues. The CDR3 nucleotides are TGTGCCAGCAGCTTAGCCAGGGGCTCCTACGAGCAGTACTTC. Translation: CASSLARGSYEQYF.

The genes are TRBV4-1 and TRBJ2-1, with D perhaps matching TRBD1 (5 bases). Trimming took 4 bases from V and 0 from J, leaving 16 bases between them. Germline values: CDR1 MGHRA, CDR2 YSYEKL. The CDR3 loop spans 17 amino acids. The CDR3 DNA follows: TGCGCCAGCAGCCGGGGAAGCAGGGATAGCTCCTACAATGAGCAGTTCTTC. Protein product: CASSRGSRDSSYNEQFF.

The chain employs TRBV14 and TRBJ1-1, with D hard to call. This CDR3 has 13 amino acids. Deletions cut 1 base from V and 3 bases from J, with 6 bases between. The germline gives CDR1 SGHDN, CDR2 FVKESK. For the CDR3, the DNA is TGTGCCAGCAGCCAAGGGTTTCACACTGAAGCTTTCTTT. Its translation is CASSQGFHTEAFF.

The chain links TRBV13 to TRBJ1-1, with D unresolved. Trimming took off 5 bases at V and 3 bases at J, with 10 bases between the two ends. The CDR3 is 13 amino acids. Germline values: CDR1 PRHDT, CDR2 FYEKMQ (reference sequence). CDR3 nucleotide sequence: TGTGCCAGCAGCATAACTCTGGACACTGAAGCTTTCTTT. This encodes CASSITLDTEAFF.

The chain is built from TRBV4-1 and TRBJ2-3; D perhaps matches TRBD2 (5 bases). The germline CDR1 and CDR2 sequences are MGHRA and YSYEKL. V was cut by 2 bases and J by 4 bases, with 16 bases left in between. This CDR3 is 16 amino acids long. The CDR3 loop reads CASSQRHSARADTQYF. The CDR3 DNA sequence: TGCGCCAGCAGCCAAAGACATAGCGCAAGGGCAGATACGCAGTATTTT.

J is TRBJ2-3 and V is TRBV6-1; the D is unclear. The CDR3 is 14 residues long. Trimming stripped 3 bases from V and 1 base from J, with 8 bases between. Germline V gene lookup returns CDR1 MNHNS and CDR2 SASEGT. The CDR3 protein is CASSDYFRTDTQYF. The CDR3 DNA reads TGTGCCAGCAGTGACTACTTCCGCACAGATACGCAGTATTTT.